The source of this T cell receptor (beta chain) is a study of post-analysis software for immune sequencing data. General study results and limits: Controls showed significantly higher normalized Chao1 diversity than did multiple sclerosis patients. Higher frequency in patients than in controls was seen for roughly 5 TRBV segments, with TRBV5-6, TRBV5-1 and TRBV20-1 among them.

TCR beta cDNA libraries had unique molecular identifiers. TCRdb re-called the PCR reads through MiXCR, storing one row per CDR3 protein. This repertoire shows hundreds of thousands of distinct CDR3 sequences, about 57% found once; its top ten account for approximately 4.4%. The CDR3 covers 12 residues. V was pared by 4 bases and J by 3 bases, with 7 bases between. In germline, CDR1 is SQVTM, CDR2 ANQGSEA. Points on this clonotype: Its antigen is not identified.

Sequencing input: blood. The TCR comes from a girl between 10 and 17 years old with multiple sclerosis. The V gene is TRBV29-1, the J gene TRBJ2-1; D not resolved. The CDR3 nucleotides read TGCAGCGTTGGGTTCGGCTACAATGAGCAGTTCTTC. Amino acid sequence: CSVGFGYNEQFF.